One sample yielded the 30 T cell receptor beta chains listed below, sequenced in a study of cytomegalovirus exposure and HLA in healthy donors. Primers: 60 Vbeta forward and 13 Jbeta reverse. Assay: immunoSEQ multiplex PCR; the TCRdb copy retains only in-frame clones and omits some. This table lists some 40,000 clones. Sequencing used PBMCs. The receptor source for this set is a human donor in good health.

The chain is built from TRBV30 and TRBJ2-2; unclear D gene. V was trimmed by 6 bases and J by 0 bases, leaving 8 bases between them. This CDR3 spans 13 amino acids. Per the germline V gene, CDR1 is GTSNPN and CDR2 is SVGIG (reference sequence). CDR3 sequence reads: CACQRTNTGELFF. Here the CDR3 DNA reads TGTGCCTGCCAGCGCACGAACACCGGGGAGCTGTTTTTT.

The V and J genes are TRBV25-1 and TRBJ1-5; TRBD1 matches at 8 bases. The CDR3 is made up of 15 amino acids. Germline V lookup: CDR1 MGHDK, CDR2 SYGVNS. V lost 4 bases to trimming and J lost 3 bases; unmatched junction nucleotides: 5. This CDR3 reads CASSGTGSLNQPQHF. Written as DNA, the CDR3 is TGTGCCAGCAGTGGGACAGGGAGCCTCAATCAGCCCCAGCATTTT.

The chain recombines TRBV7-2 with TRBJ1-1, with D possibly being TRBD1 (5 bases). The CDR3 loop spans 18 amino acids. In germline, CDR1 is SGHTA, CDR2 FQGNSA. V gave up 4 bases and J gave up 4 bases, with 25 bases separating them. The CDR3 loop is CASSSNGGSAYDGTEAFF. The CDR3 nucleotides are TGTGCCAGCAGCTCCAACGGGGGATCGGCCTATGATGGCACTGAAGCTTTCTTT.

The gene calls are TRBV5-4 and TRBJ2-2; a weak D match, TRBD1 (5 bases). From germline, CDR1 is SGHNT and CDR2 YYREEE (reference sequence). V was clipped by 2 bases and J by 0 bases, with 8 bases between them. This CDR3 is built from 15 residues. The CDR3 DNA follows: TGTGCCAGCAGCTTTCCAGGGCCGAACACCGGGGAGCTGTTTTTT. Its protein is CASSFPGPNTGELFF.

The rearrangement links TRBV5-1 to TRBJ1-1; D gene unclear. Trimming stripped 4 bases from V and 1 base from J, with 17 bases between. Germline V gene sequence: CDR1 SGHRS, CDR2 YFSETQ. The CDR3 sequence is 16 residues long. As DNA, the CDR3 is TGCGCCAGCAGCCCCCAAGCCGGGAAAGGGAACACTGAAGCTTTCTTT. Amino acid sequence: CASSPQAGKGNTEAFF.

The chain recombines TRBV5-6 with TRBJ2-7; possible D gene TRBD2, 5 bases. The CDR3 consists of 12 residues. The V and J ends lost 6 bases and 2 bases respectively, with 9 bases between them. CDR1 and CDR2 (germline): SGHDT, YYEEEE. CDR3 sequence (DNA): TGTGCCAGCAATCGGGGAACCTACGAGCAGTACTTC. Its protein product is CASNRGTYEQYF.

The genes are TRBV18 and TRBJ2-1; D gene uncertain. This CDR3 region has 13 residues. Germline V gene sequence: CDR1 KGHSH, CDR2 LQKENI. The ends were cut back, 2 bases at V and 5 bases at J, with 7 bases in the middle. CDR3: CASSPSLDNEQFF. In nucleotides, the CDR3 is TGTGCCAGCTCACCAAGTCTAGACAATGAGCAGTTCTTC.

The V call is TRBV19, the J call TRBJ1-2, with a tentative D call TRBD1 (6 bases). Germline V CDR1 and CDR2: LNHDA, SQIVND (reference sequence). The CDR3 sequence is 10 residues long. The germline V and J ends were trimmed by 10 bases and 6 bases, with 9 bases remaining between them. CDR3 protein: CATQGNGYTF. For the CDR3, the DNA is TGTGCCACCCAGGGGAATGGCTACACCTTC.

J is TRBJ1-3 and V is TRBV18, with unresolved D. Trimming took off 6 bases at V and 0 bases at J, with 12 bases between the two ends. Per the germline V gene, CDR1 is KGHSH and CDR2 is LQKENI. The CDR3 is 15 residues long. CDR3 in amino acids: CASSANRRSGNTIYF. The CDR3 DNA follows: TGTGCCAGCTCTGCGAACAGACGCTCTGGAAACACCATATATTTT.

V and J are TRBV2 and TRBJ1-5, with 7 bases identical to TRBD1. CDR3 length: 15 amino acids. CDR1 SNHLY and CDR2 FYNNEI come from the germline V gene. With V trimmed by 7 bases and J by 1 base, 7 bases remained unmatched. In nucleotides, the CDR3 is TGTGCCAGCACCCAGGGGACAGTAAGCAATCAGCCCCAGCATTTT. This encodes CASTQGTVSNQPQHF.

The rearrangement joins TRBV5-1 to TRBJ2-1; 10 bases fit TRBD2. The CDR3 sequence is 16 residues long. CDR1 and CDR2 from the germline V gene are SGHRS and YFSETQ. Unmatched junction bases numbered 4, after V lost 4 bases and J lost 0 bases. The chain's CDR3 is CASSTTSGASYNEQFF. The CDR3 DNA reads TGCGCCAGCAGCACTACTAGCGGGGCCTCCTACAATGAGCAGTTCTTC.

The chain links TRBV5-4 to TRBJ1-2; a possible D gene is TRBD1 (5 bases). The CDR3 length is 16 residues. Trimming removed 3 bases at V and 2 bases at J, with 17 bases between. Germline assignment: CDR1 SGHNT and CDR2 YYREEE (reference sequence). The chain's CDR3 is CASSSGSTDRNYGYTF. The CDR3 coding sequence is TGTGCCAGCAGCTCCGGGTCGACAGATAGAAACTATGGCTACACCTTC.

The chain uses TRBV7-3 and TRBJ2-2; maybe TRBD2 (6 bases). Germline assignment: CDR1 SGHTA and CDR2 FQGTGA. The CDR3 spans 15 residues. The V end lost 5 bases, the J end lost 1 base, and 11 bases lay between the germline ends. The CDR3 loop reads CASSPGGRNTGELFF. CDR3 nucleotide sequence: TGTGCCAGCAGCCCTGGGGGGAGGAACACCGGGGAGCTGTTTTTT.

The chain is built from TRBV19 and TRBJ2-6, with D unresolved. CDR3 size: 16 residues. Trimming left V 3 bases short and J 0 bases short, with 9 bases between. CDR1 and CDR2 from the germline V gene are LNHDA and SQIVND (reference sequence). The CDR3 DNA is TGTGCCAGTAGTATGTCACGTAGCTCTGGGGCCAACGTCCTGACTTTC. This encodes CASSMSRSSGANVLTF.

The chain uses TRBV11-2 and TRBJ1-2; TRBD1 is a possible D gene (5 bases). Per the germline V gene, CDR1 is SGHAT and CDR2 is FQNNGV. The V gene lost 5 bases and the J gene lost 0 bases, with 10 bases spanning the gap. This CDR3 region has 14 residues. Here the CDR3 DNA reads TGTGCCAGCAGCCCAAGGACAACTAACTATGGCTACACCTTC. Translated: CASSPRTTNYGYTF.

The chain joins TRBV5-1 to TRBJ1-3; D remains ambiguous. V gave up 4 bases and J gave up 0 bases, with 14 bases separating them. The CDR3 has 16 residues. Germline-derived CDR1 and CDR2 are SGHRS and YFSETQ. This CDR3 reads CASSIDHQNSGNTIYF. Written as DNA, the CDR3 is TGCGCCAGCAGCATCGATCATCAGAACTCTGGAAACACCATATATTTT.

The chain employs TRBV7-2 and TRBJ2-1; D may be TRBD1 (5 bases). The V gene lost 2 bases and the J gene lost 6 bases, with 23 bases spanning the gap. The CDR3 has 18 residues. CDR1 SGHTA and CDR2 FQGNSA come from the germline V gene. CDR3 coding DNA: TGTGCCAGCAGCTTATATTGGGCCCAGGTAGGGGTGAGCAATGAGCAGTTCTTC. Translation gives CASSLYWAQVGVSNEQFF.

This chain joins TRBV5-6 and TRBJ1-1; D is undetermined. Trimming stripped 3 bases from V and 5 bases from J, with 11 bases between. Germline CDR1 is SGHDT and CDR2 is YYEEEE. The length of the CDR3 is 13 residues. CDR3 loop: CASSSYLRTEAFF. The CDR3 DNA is TGTGCCAGCAGCTCCTACCTGCGGACTGAAGCTTTCTTT.

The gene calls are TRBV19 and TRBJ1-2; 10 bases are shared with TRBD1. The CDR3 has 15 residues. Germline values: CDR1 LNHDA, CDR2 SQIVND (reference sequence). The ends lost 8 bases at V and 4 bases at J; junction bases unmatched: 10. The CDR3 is CASHRQGAQSYGYTF. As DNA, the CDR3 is TGTGCCAGTCACAGACAGGGGGCCCAATCCTATGGCTACACCTTC.

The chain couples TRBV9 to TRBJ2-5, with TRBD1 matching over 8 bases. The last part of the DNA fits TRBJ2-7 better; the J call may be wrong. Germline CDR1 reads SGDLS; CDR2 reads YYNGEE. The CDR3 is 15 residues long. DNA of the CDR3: TGTGCCAGCAGCGTGGGGACAGGTGTTGCCTACGAGCAGTACTTC. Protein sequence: CASSVGTGVAYEQYF.

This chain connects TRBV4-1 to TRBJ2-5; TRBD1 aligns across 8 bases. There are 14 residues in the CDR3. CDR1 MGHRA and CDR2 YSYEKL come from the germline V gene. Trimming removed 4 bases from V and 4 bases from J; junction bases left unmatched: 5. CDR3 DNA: TGCGCCAGCAGCCGTCAGGGGGCTGGAGAGACCCAGTACTTC. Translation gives CASSRQGAGETQYF.

The CDR3 DNA is TGTGCCAGCAGTGCGGAAGGGAGGACTAATGAAAAACTGTTTTTT. Translated, it gives CASSAEGRTNEKLFF. The V and J genes are TRBV2 and TRBJ1-4; no firm D call. Trimming pared 4 bases from V and 2 bases from J, leaving 11 bases between. In germline, CDR1 is SNHLY, CDR2 FYNNEI. CDR3 size: 15 residues.

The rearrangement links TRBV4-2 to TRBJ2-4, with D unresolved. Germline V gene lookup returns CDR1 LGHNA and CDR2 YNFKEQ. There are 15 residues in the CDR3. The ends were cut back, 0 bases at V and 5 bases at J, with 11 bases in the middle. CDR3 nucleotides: TGTGCCAGCAGCCAAGATAGAACAGTCCAAAACATTCAGTACTTC. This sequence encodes CASSQDRTVQNIQYF.

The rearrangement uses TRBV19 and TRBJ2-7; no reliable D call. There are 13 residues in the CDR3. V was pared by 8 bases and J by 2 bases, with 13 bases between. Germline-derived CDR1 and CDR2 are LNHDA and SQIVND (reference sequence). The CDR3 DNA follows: TGTGCCAGTTCGTTGAATCCGGCCTACGAGCAGTACTTC. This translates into CASSLNPAYEQYF.

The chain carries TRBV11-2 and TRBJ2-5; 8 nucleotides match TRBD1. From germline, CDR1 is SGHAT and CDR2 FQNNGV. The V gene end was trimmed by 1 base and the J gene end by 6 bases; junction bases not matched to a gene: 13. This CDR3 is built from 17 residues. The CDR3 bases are TGTGCCAGCAGCTTAGGGGGCCAGGGGGCGCTGGGTAAGACCCAGTACTTC. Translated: CASSLGGQGALGKTQYF.

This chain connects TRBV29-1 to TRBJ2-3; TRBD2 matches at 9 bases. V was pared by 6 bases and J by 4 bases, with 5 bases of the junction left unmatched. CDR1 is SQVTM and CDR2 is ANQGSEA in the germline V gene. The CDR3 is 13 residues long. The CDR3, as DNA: TGCAGCGTAAACAGCGGGGGGTCAGATACGCAGTATTTT. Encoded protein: CSVNSGGSDTQYF.

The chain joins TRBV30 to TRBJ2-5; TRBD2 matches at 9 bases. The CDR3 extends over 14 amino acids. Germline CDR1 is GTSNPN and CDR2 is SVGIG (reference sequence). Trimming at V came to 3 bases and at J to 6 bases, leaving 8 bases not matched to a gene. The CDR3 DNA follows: TGTGCCTGGAGGGGCGGGGGGGCTGGAAAGACCCAGTACTTC. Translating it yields CAWRGGGAGKTQYF.

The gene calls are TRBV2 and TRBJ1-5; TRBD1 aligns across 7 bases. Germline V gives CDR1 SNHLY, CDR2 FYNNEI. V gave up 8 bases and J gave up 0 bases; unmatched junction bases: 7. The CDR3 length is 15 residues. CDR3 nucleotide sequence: TGTGCCAGCGGTTTGTCAGGGGGTAGCAATCAGCCCCAGCATTTT. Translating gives CASGLSGGSNQPQHF.

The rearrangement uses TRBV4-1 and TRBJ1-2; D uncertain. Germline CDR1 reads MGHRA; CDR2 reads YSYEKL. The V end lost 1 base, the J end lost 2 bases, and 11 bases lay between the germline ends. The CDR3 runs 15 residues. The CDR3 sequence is CASSQVTAGNYGYTF. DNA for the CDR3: TGCGCCAGCAGCCAAGTCACCGCGGGAAACTATGGCTACACCTTC.

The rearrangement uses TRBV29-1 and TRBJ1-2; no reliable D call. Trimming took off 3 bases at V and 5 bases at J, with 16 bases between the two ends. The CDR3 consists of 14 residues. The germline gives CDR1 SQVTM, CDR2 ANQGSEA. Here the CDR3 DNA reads TGCAGCGTTGACGCCTTTGGGCAGGATTATGGCTACACCTTC. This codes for CSVDAFGQDYGYTF.